The text below deals with one T cell receptor (beta chain). The antigen is not known. Here immunoSEQ multiplex PCR was the method, and the copy in TCRdb shows in-frame clones only, minus some. The sample holds 95,000 to 100,000 clones, about 83% seen once. The data were obtained in a study of identifying expanded T cells in peripheral blood. General study findings and limits: Approximately two-week clone count variance significantly increased as total template count grew. Around 1.2 clones differed between technical replicates, versus approximately 16 and 19 over time.

The V gene's germline CDR1 is MNHEY and CDR2 SVGAGI. This CDR3 contains 14 residues. V lost 6 bases and J 0 bases, leaving 12 bases between the germline ends. During the collection period, no donor immune events like infections were recorded. The sequence was collected from a person aged 18 to 70 in good health. The chain links TRBV6-5 to TRBJ2-7; a possible D gene is TRBD1 (6 bases). The sequenced sample was blood. The DNA for the CDR3 is TGTGCCAGCAGACCTACAGGGTTCTCCTACGAGCAGTACTTC. Encoded protein: CASRPTGFSYEQYF.